One and the same sample provided the 2 T cell receptor beta chains below, sequenced in a study of blood T cell repertoires in COVID-19. Repertoires were generated with immunoSEQ multiplex PCR, while TCRdb's copy carries only in-frame clones and drops some. The table has about 180,000 clones, nearly 90% seen once. The sample consisted of PBMCs or T cells enriched from blood (not recorded which). These receptors came from a woman aged 35 to 49 with acute COVID-19.

The rearrangement links TRBV12-3 or TRBV12-4 to TRBJ2-5; no clear D gene. This CDR3 contains 12 residues. Deletions cut 2 bases from V and 7 bases from J, with 8 bases between. The CDR3 DNA reads as TGTGCCAGCAGTTTAATTGGGCGGACCCAGTACTTC. Protein sequence: CASSLIGRTQYF.

The chain recombines TRBV27 with TRBJ2-7; 9 bases are shared with TRBD2. Germline V gives CDR1 MNHEY, CDR2 SMNVEV (reference sequence). This CDR3 has 17 residues. With 4 bases clipped from V and 2 bases from J, the junction kept 12 bases outside the gene matches. The CDR3 region is CASSSPRARGGPYEQYF. CDR3 nucleotides: TGTGCCAGCAGTTCCCCCAGGGCGCGGGGGGGCCCCTACGAGCAGTACTTC.